This entry lists 12 T cell receptor beta chains sequenced from one sample in a study of PD-1 blockade in mismatch repair-deficient tumors. The method was immunoSEQ multiplex PCR; TCRdb's version includes in-frame clones alone and lacks a portion of them. The data contain 55,000 to 85,000 clones, 70% to 85% of them singletons. The sample in question was peripheral blood, obtained 2 weeks after starting pembrolizumab. Receptor source: an adult with mismatch repair-deficient cancer.

The sample holds a few counts of this clone. The rearrangement joins TRBV5-1 to TRBJ1-4, with D possibly matching TRBD1 (5 bases). CDR1 is SGHRS, CDR2 YFSETQ, per germline. V lost 4 bases and J 8 bases, leaving 12 bases between the germline ends. CDR3 size: 13 residues. The CDR3 loop reads CASSRDRGEKLFF. In DNA form, the CDR3 reads TGCGCCAGCAGCCGGGACCGGGGGGAAAAACTGTTTTTT.

The CDR3, as DNA: TGTGCCAGCAGCCGCCGGGGAGCGGGAGGCTCCTACGAGCAGTACTTC. Encoded protein: CASSRRGAGGSYEQYF. The chain uses TRBV7-6 and TRBJ2-7, with 9 bases aligning to TRBD2. Losses at the gene ends were 5 bases for V and 0 bases for J; bases not matched to a gene: 8. This CDR3 has 16 residues. Looked up from germline, CDR1 is SGHVS and CDR2 is FNYEAQ.

V and J are TRBV14 and TRBJ1-1; 9 nucleotides agree with TRBD1. CDR1 SGHDN and CDR2 FVKESK come from the germline V gene. CDR3 length equals 16 residues. Trimming took 1 base from V and 9 from J; bases not matched to a gene: 12. The CDR3 here is CASSQGEVGQGKKAFF. The CDR3 DNA follows: TGTGCCAGCAGCCAAGGCGAAGTCGGACAGGGGAAAAAAGCTTTCTTT.

The chain links TRBV2 to TRBJ1-5, with D maybe TRBD1 (5 bases). From germline, CDR1 is SNHLY and CDR2 FYNNEI. V lost 3 bases to trimming and J lost 1 base, with 10 bases between them. There are 15 residues in the CDR3. This CDR3 is CASSDGRASNQPQHF. The CDR3 DNA is TGTGCCAGCAGTGATGGCAGGGCAAGCAATCAGCCCCAGCATTTT.

The chain combines TRBV2 with TRBJ2-5; no definite D call. Germline lookup yields CDR1 SNHLY and CDR2 FYNNEI. Trimming removed 2 bases from V and 5 bases from J, with 9 bases in between. CDR3 length: 13 amino acids. The CDR3 sequence is CASSEYITETQYF. As DNA, the CDR3 is TGTGCCAGCAGTGAATACATTACGGAGACCCAGTACTTC.

The chain carries TRBV6-5 and TRBJ2-5; 7 bases line up with TRBD1. The CDR3 has 13 amino acids. Trimming cost V 7 bases and J 4 bases; bases outside gene matches: 6. Germline V gene sequence: CDR1 MNHEY, CDR2 SVGAGI. The CDR3: CASKVTGRETQYF. DNA of the CDR3: TGTGCCAGCAAGGTGACAGGGAGAGAGACCCAGTACTTC.

This rearrangement joins TRBV13 to TRBJ2-7; TRBD2 agrees at 13 bases. There are 16 residues in the CDR3. The ends lost 4 bases at V and 2 bases at J; junction bases unmatched: 5. Looked up from germline, CDR1 is PRHDT and CDR2 is FYEKMQ (reference sequence). The chain's CDR3 is CASSSIGTSGAYEQYF. CDR3 nucleotide sequence: TGTGCCAGCAGCTCGATAGGGACTAGCGGGGCCTACGAGCAGTACTTC.

This clone has more than one count but fewer than ten. The J gene is TRBJ1-1, the V gene TRBV5-1, with 8 bases lining up with TRBD1. The CDR3 is 14 amino acids. From germline, CDR1 is SGHRS and CDR2 YFSETQ. The junction had 6 bases not matched to a gene; V was cut back by 7 bases and J by 1 base. The CDR3 DNA sequence: TGCGCCAGCCAAATGGACAGGGCGAACACTGAAGCTTTCTTT. Protein product: CASQMDRANTEAFF.

This chain connects TRBV2 to TRBJ1-5; D perhaps matches TRBD1 (5 bases). Trimming pared 3 bases from V and 4 bases from J, leaving 10 bases between. The CDR3 extends over 14 amino acids. Germline V gene data show CDR1 as SNHLY and CDR2 as FYNNEI. The CDR3 region is CASSDYRKNQPQHF. The CDR3 bases are TGTGCCAGCAGTGATTACAGGAAGAATCAGCCCCAGCATTTT.

The chain links TRBV4-2 to TRBJ2-6, with D uncertain. The CDR3 totals 15 residues. Germline values: CDR1 LGHNA, CDR2 YNFKEQ. V was cut by 4 bases and J by 0 bases, with 7 bases left in between. DNA of the CDR3: TGTGCCAGCAGCCCGCGAAACTCTGGGGCCAACGTCCTGACTTTC. The encoded protein is CASSPRNSGANVLTF.

The chain uses TRBV25-1 and TRBJ1-4; D remains unclear. V lost 6 bases and J lost 3, with 5 bases in between. Looked up from germline, CDR1 is MGHDK and CDR2 is SYGVNS. The CDR3 sequence is 12 residues long. The CDR3 bases are TGTGCCAGCAGAGGTTCTAATGAAAAACTGTTTTTT. Its translation: CASRGSNEKLFF.

This chain links TRBV2 with TRBJ1-1; 8 bases line up with TRBD1. The CDR3 consists of 14 residues. The germline V gene has CDR1 SNHLY and CDR2 FYNNEI. Trimming cost V 4 bases and J 4 bases; bases outside gene matches: 5. CDR3 sequence reads: CASSVAGGFTEAFF. The CDR3 DNA sequence: TGTGCCAGCAGTGTGGCAGGGGGCTTCACTGAAGCTTTCTTT. Variable domain in full (rest from reference TRBV2 and TRBJ1-1): EPEVTQTPSHQVTQMGQEVILRCVPISNHLYFYWYRQILGQKVEFLVSFYNNEISEKSEIFDDQFSVERPDGSNFTLKIRSTKLEDSAMYFCASSVAGGFTEAFFGQGTRLTVV.